This TCR beta chain derives from a study of blood T cell repertoires in COVID-19. Study details: Sites across the United States, Italy and Spain contributed samples from acute and convalescent COVID-19. The analysed material was cDNA or gDNA that came from T cells, B-cell-depleted T cells, or PBMCs.

Per the authors' pipeline: From reference gene primer amplification, estimates of nucleated cell counts were derived. TCRdb keeps only in-frame clones here, not all; method: immunoSEQ multiplex PCR. V and J calls and clone size are copied from that table; D and trimming were computed from the DNA. This table has approximately 200,000 clones, approximately 79% appearing once. V shed 3 bases and J 5 bases; nucleotides not matched to a gene: 22. Germline V gene data show CDR1 as MNHEY and CDR2 as SMNVEV (reference sequence). The CDR3 length is 20 residues. Sample: peripheral blood. This clonotype was sampled from a man between 60 and 75 years old with active or convalescent COVID-19. The gene calls are TRBV27 and TRBJ2-1, with 7 nucleotides matching TRBD2. The CDR3 DNA is TGTGCCAGCAGTTTGCAAGCGGGATTGCGAGAGAACCCCTTGGACAATGAGCAGTTCTTC. It encodes CASSLQAGLRENPLDNEQFF.